This is a list of T cell receptor beta chains from one sample in a study of regulatory T cells in long-lasting Graves disease. TCRdb reprocessed the multiplex PCR reads with MiXCR, giving one entry per CDR3 protein. The repertoire holds fewer than 650,000 distinct CDR3 sequences, 16% seen once, with 18% in the top ten. These same records also appear under a second study, on T cells in Graves' hyperthyroidism and ophthalmopathy.

The starting material was peripheral blood mononuclear cells (PBMCs), obtained at new diagnosis, from a patient treated with antithyroid drugs. Receptors were obtained from a woman aged 25-40 years with Graves disease. Both conserved end residues are part of each CDR3. A D gene is named only where the DNA matches it firmly. Where a row states a size, it is once, few, many or the class of an expanded clone; other rows omit it.

size: -; D: -; V: TRBV24-1; J: TRBJ2-7; DNA: TGTGCCACCAACCAGACTGGCGGGACAACCGAGCAGTACTTC; CDR3: CATNQTGGTTEQYF
size: few; D: TRBD2; V: TRBV18; J: TRBJ2-1; DNA: TGTGCCAGCTCACCAACTAGCGGGGGAGGCTACAATGAGCAGTTCTTC; CDR3: CASSPTSGGGYNEQFF
size: many; D: -; V: TRBV11-2; J: TRBJ2-2; DNA: TGTGCCAGCAGCTTACCAGGGGCGGTCACCGGGGAGCTGTTTTTT; CDR3: CASSLPGAVTGELFF
size: few; D: -; V: TRBV9; J: TRBJ2-3; DNA: TGTGCCAGCAGCGTAGGTATAACGTTTGCAGATACGCAGTATTTT; CDR3: CASSVGITFADTQYF
size: many; D: -; V: TRBV11-2; J: TRBJ2-2; DNA: TGTGCCAGCAGCTCACATCTTCCGGGTACCGGGGAGCTGTTTTTT; CDR3: CASSSHLPGTGELFF
size: many; D: TRBD2; V: TRBV6-2/TRBV6-3; J: TRBJ2-1; DNA: TGTGCCAGCAGTACGGGACTAGCGGATGAGCAGTTCTTC; CDR3: CASSTGLADEQFF
size: -; D: TRBD1; V: TRBV2; J: TRBJ1-3; DNA: TGTGCCAGCAGGCTCAGGGGGCAAGGAAACACCATATATTTT; CDR3: CASRLRGQGNTIYF
size: -; D: TRBD1; V: TRBV5-4; J: TRBJ1-2; DNA: TGTGCCAGCAGCTCGGGACAGGGGATTTTTTATGGCTACACCTTC; CDR3: CASSSGQGIFYGYTF
size: many; D: -; V: TRBV5-1; J: TRBJ2-7; DNA: TGCGCCAGCAGCCCTCCGCGGGGCAGGATCTACGAGCAGTACTTC; CDR3: CASSPPRGRIYEQYF
size: many; D: -; V: TRBV6-5; J: TRBJ2-3; DNA: TGTGCCAGCAGTTATAACGGGGATACGCAGTATTTT; CDR3: CASSYNGDTQYF
size: many; D: TRBD1; V: TRBV6-1; J: TRBJ2-1; DNA: TGTGCCAGCAGCCTCGGGACAGGGTTCTACAATGAGCAGTTCTTC; CDR3: CASSLGTGFYNEQFF
size: many; D: TRBD1; V: TRBV9; J: TRBJ2-1; DNA: TGTGCCAGCAGCGTATCGGGACAGGGGGCCAATGAGCAGTTCTTC; CDR3: CASSVSGQGANEQFF
size: many; D: TRBD1; V: TRBV11-2; J: TRBJ1-6; DNA: TGTGCCAGTATGCAGGGGGCGCATCCCCTCCACTTT; CDR3: CASMQGAHPLHF
size: -; D: -; V: TRBV6-5; J: TRBJ1-4; DNA: TGTGCCAGCAGTTTTACCCCCTTGGGACCCCCGTTTTTT; CDR3: CASSFTPLGPPFF
size: many; D: -; V: TRBV6-1; J: TRBJ2-5; DNA: TGTGCCAGCAGAATCCTAACAGAGACCCAGTACTTC; CDR3: CASRILTETQYF
size: many; D: -; V: TRBV2; J: TRBJ2-7; DNA: TGTGCCAGCAGTGACGAGGGAGCCCCCTACGAGCAGTACTTC; CDR3: CASSDEGAPYEQYF
size: many; D: -; V: TRBV11-2; J: TRBJ1-1; DNA: TGTGCCAGCAGCTTTTCACGGGTGGGAACTGAAGCTTTCTTT; CDR3: CASSFSRVGTEAFF
size: -; D: -; V: TRBV7-9; J: TRBJ1-1; DNA: TGTGCCAGCAGCCCAACCACCCCCGGATGGAACACTGAAGCTTTCTTT; CDR3: CASSPTTPGWNTEAFF
size: few; D: -; V: TRBV5-1; J: TRBJ1-2; DNA: TGCGCCAGCAGCTTGGATGGCAGTGCGGTGGGTGGCTACACCTTC; CDR3: CASSLDGSAVGGYTF
size: -; D: -; V: TRBV4-1; J: TRBJ1-6; DNA: TGCGCCAGCAGCCAGGAGGACACGAGGTCCTTAATCGGTTCACCCCTCCACTTC; CDR3: CASSQEDTRSLIGSPLHF
size: many; D: TRBD1; V: TRBV15; J: TRBJ1-1; DNA: TGTGCCACCATCGAGGACAGGACCTTGAGCACTGAAGCTTTCTTT; CDR3: CATIEDRTLSTEAFF
size: many; D: -; V: TRBV5-1; J: TRBJ2-7; DNA: TGCGCCAGCAGCGGAAAGAACTCCTACGAGCAGTACTTC; CDR3: CASSGKNSYEQYF
size: many; D: -; V: TRBV6-1; J: TRBJ1-4; DNA: TGTGCCAGCAGTACAGGACGTAATGAAAAACTGTTTTTT; CDR3: CASSTGRNEKLFF
size: -; D: -; V: TRBV7-9; J: TRBJ1-2; DNA: TGTGCCAGCAGCTTCCCTCGGACGGCTAACTATGGCTACACCTTC; CDR3: CASSFPRTANYGYTF
size: -; D: -; V: TRBV5-1; J: TRBJ2-7; DNA: TGCGCCAGCAGCTTGGCCCAGCAAGGCGAGCAGTACTTC; CDR3: CASSLAQQGEQYF
size: many; D: -; V: TRBV6-5; J: TRBJ2-5; DNA: TGTGCCAGCAGTTATGTGGACACGAAAGAGACCCAGTACTTC; CDR3: CASSYVDTKETQYF
size: few; D: -; V: TRBV7-2; J: TRBJ1-5; DNA: TGTGCCAGCAGCTTAGGGGGGGTGGAGAATCAGCCCCAGCATTTT; CDR3: CASSLGGVENQPQHF
size: -; D: -; V: TRBV14; J: TRBJ1-2; DNA: TGTGCCAGCAGCCAAGTGGAAGGGGTCGGCTACACCTTC; CDR3: CASSQVEGVGYTF
size: -; D: -; V: TRBV10-2; J: TRBJ2-5; DNA: TGCGCCAGCAACCGTCCCCCGCGGGAGACCCAGTACTTC; CDR3: CASNRPPRETQYF
size: many; D: -; V: TRBV29-1; J: TRBJ2-7; DNA: TGCAGCGTTGAAGTAGGTCAGAACAAGCAGTACTTC; CDR3: CSVEVGQNKQYF
size: many; D: TRBD1; V: TRBV6-2/TRBV6-3; J: TRBJ1-6; DNA: TGTGCCAGCAGGCCGGACAGGGGAGAAGGTTCACCCCTCCACTTT; CDR3: CASRPDRGEGSPLHF
size: few; D: TRBD1; V: TRBV28; J: TRBJ2-6; DNA: TGTGCCAGCAGTTTCGGGACAGGGGCTGGGGCCAACGTCCTGACTTTC; CDR3: CASSFGTGAGANVLTF
size: few; D: TRBD1; V: TRBV7-2; J: TRBJ2-1; DNA: TGTGCCAGCAGCTTAGTGGGCAGGGGGCGCAGTGAGCAGTTCTTC; CDR3: CASSLVGRGRSEQFF
size: many; D: TRBD1; V: TRBV7-2; J: TRBJ2-7; DNA: TGTGCCAGCAGCTCGCAGGGGGAAGCAGTACAGTACTTC; CDR3: CASSSQGEAVQYF
size: many; D: -; V: TRBV30; J: TRBJ1-4; DNA: TGTGCCTTTATCGACAGGTCGCAGCGACCGGGGGAAAAACTGTTTTTT; CDR3: CAFIDRSQRPGEKLFF
size: -; D: -; V: TRBV7-8; J: TRBJ1-5; DNA: TGTGCCAGCAGCTCGTGGGAACAGGGCAAGGCCCAGCATTTT; CDR3: CASSSWEQGKAQHF
size: many; D: TRBD1; V: TRBV10-3; J: TRBJ2-3; DNA: TGTGCCATCAGTGGGGGACAGAGCACAGATACGCAGTATTTT; CDR3: CAISGGQSTDTQYF
size: many; D: -; V: TRBV5-5; J: TRBJ1-1; DNA: TGTGCCAGCAGCTTGGAGGTGTACTGGGAAGCTTTCTTT; CDR3: CASSLEVYWEAFF
size: many; D: -; V: TRBV12-3/TRBV12-4; J: TRBJ1-1; DNA: TGTGCCAGCAGGCTGGGACACGATATTAACACTGAAGCTTTCTTT; CDR3: CASRLGHDINTEAFF
size: few; D: TRBD2; V: TRBV27; J: TRBJ2-7; DNA: TGTGCCAGCAGTTCGCCTCGCGTAGCGGGTATTTCCTACGAGCAGTACTTC; CDR3: CASSSPRVAGISYEQYF
size: many; D: -; V: TRBV7-2; J: TRBJ2-7; DNA: TGTGCCAGCAGCTTAGCGGACTCCTTTTTGGGGGCCGAGCAGTACTTC; CDR3: CASSLADSFLGAEQYF
size: many; D: -; V: TRBV12-3/TRBV12-4; J: TRBJ1-1; DNA: TGTGCCAGCAGTTTAGAGACCCTGGGCGCTTTCTTT; CDR3: CASSLETLGAFF